These 6 T cell receptor beta chains were sequenced from one sample in a study of blood T cell repertoires in COVID-19. Repertoires were generated with immunoSEQ multiplex PCR, while TCRdb's copy carries only in-frame clones and drops some. Of approximately 96,000 clones detected, about 90% appear once; the ten largest clones hold roughly 4.2%. Material for sequencing was peripheral blood. The receptors come from a human donor with COVID-19, enrolled during active disease. The donor label of this sample is uncertain.

The rearrangement links TRBV21-1 to TRBJ2-7; whether TRBD1, the table's D call, matches the DNA was not checked. TRBV21-1 is tagged as a pseudogene. The CDR3 is 15 amino acids. CDR3 region: CASSKAGQGPYEQYF. The DNA for the CDR3 is TGTGCCAGCAGCAAAGCAGGACAGGGCCCCTACGAGCAGTACTTC.

The rearrangement joins TRBV7-9 to TRBJ1-4, with TRBD1 matching over 8 bases. The germline V gene has CDR1 SEHNR and CDR2 FQNEAQ (reference sequence). Losses at the gene ends were 5 bases for V and 10 bases for J; bases not matched to a gene: 6. This CDR3 has 13 amino acids. The CDR3 DNA reads TGTGCCAGCAGCACCATACAGGGGGGAAAACTGTTTTTT. Its translation is CASSTIQGGKLFF.

The chain carries TRBV6-1 and TRBJ2-1, with 7 bases that match TRBD1. The length of the CDR3 is 13 residues. Trimming took 3 bases from V and 8 from J; bases not matched to a gene: 4. Germline V gene sequence: CDR1 MNHNS, CDR2 SASEGT. The CDR3 sequence: CASSDRDRHEQFF. Here the CDR3 DNA reads TGTGCCAGCAGTGACCGGGACAGACATGAGCAGTTCTTC.

The chain couples TRBV9 to TRBJ1-1, with 11 bases identical to TRBD1. CDR1 and CDR2 (germline): SGDLS, YYNGEE. The CDR3 is made up of 16 amino acids. V was clipped by 4 bases and J by 3 bases; unmatched bases: 8. The CDR3 reads CASSPTGTGGYTEAFF. Written as DNA, the CDR3 is TGTGCCAGCAGCCCAACCGGGACAGGGGGATACACTGAAGCTTTCTTT. Filled out from reference TRBV9 and TRBJ1-1, the complete variable domain reads DSGVTQTPKHLITATGQRVTLRCSPRSGDLSVYWYQQSLDQGLQFLIQYYNGEERAKGNILERFSAQQFPDLHSELNLSSLELGDSALYFCASSPTGTGGYTEAFFGQGTRLTVV.

The chain joins TRBV25-1 to TRBJ1-3; TRBD1 is a possible D gene (5 bases). Trimming pared 2 bases from V and 4 bases from J, leaving 9 bases between. Germline loops: CDR1 MGHDK, CDR2 SYGVNS. The CDR3 sequence is 14 residues long. In DNA form, the CDR3 reads TGTGCCAGCAGTGAAAATTCAGGGGGAAACACCATATATTTT. Amino acid sequence: CASSENSGGNTIYF.

The V call is TRBV15, the J call TRBJ1-1, with D hard to call. The ends were cut back, 0 bases at V and 11 bases at J, with 13 bases in the middle. The CDR3 totals 13 residues. Germline CDR1 reads LNHNV; CDR2 reads YYDKDF (reference sequence). The CDR3 loop reads CATSRDLASRAFF. The DNA of the CDR3 is TGTGCCACCAGCAGAGATTTAGCGTCTCGGGCTTTCTTT.